The next 11 T cell receptor beta chains were all read from a single sample in a study of T cells after yellow fever vaccination. TCRdb independently ran MiXCR on the 5' RACE reads; one entry per CDR3 protein. Among roughly 120,000 distinct CDR3 sequences, nearly 7.5% were seen once, and the ten largest hold roughly 2.5%. The sample here was CD4+ T cells sorted from PBMCs, taken approximately 11 days after the first yellow fever vaccination. The source is a man aged 18 to 29 who received the YFV17D yellow fever vaccine.

Many counts were recorded for this clonotype. This chain joins TRBV29-1 and TRBJ2-2, with 9 bases identical to TRBD2. Germline assignment: CDR1 SQVTM and CDR2 ANQGSEA. CDR3 length: 14 residues. V dropped 5 bases and J dropped 1; count of bases not matched to a gene: 2. CDR3 DNA sequence: TGCAGCGTTCAACTAGCGGGGAACACCGGGGAGCTGTTTTTT. This sequence encodes CSVQLAGNTGELFF.

This clonotype was observed many times. The chain recombines TRBV6-5 with TRBJ1-1; D uncertain. Germline CDR1 reads MNHEY; CDR2 reads SVGAGI. V was shortened by 0 bases and J by 2 bases, with 13 bases between the two germline ends. The CDR3 loop spans 16 amino acids. The CDR3 here is CASSYSSLARNTEAFF. The CDR3 bases are TGTGCCAGCAGTTACTCCTCTCTAGCCAGAAACACTGAAGCTTTCTTT.

The chain has TRBV5-4 and TRBJ2-5; 14 bases agree with TRBD2. In germline, CDR1 is SGHNT, CDR2 YYREEE (reference sequence). V was clipped by 0 bases and J by 3 bases; unmatched bases: 1. The CDR3 totals 16 residues. This CDR3 reads CASSLAGLAGEETQYF. In nucleotides, the CDR3 is TGTGCCAGCAGCTTGGCGGGACTAGCGGGGGAAGAGACCCAGTACTTC.

At least ten counts were recorded for this clonotype. The chain employs TRBV7-3 and TRBJ2-5, with TRBD2 as a possible D gene (5 bases). CDR3 size: 14 residues. V was clipped by 1 base and J by 5 bases, with 11 bases between them. From germline, CDR1 is SGHTA and CDR2 FQGTGA. Here the CDR3 DNA reads TGTGCCAGCAGCTTAAAGGGAGCATATGAGACCCAGTACTTC. Residues: CASSLKGAYETQYF.

In this sample, this clonotype turned up many times. The gene calls are TRBV14 and TRBJ1-3; D may be TRBD1 (5 bases). The V end was cut by 1 base, the J end by 0 bases, with 10 bases between. CDR1 SGHDN and CDR2 FVKESK come from the germline V gene. This CDR3 has 16 amino acids. The DNA for the CDR3 is TGTGCCAGCAGCCAAGCGGGGACGATCTCTGGAAACACCATATATTTT. Its protein product is CASSQAGTISGNTIYF.

The table lists this clonotype with many counts. The V and J genes are TRBV19 and TRBJ1-5; a possible D gene is TRBD1 (5 bases). Germline V gene lookup returns CDR1 LNHDA and CDR2 SQIVND (reference sequence). The CDR3 loop spans 12 amino acids. Deletions cut 9 bases from V and 1 base from J, with 7 bases between. The CDR3 bases are TGTGCCAGCAGGGTCAGCAATCAGCCCCAGCATTTT. Protein product: CASRVSNQPQHF.

This rearrangement joins TRBV27 to TRBJ1-2; D possibly corresponds to TRBD1 (5 bases). Germline V gene sequence: CDR1 MNHEY, CDR2 SMNVEV (reference sequence). The CDR3 loop spans 13 amino acids. V was shortened by 6 bases and J by 0 bases, with 8 bases between the two germline ends. CDR3 sequence reads: CASRRGANYGYTF. The DNA of the CDR3 is TGTGCCAGCAGGAGGGGCGCTAACTATGGCTACACCTTC.

The sample holds many counts of this clonotype. The rearrangement uses TRBV3-1 and TRBJ1-1; D ambiguous. Germline V gives CDR1 LGHDT, CDR2 YNNKEL (reference sequence). Deletions cut 0 bases from V and 0 bases from J, with 8 bases between. The CDR3 runs 15 residues. Written as DNA, the CDR3 is TGTGCCAGCAGCCAAGATCTCCAGGTGAACACTGAAGCTTTCTTT. It yields the protein CASSQDLQVNTEAFF.

This chain uses TRBV25-1 with TRBJ1-1; TRBD1 matches at 7 bases. V was pared by 7 bases and J by 5 bases, with 1 base of the junction left unmatched. Looked up from germline, CDR1 is MGHDK and CDR2 is SYGVNS. The CDR3 extends over 11 amino acids. CDR3 nucleotides: TGTGCCAGCAACAGGGGAACTGAAGCTTTCTTT. Residues: CASNRGTEAFF.

The table lists this clonotype with a few counts. The V and J genes are TRBV2 and TRBJ1-5; unclear D gene. Trimming cost V 8 bases and J 7 bases, with 12 bases left between them. The CDR3 is made up of 12 amino acids. Germline CDR1 reads SNHLY; CDR2 reads FYNNEI. The CDR3 here is CASQEAGQPQHF. The DNA for the CDR3 is TGTGCCAGCCAAGAGGCGGGGCAGCCCCAGCATTTT.

The chain couples TRBV5-4 to TRBJ2-2, with D possibly TRBD2 on 5 matching bases. This CDR3 comprises 16 residues. Germline V lookup: CDR1 SGHNT, CDR2 YYREEE (reference sequence). Trimming removed 0 bases at V and 1 base at J, with 10 bases between. The CDR3 loop reads CASSLDSSRNTGELFF. The CDR3 coding sequence is TGTGCCAGCAGCTTGGATTCTAGCAGGAACACCGGGGAGCTGTTTTTT.